This T cell receptor beta chain is from a study of blood T cell repertoires in COVID-19. Sequenced by immunoSEQ multiplex PCR; TCRdb stores in-frame clones only, minus some. The top ten hold under 9.5% of the sample, which has some 530,000 clones, about nine tenths seen once. Living in 24 US areas, the participants were between 18 and 89 years of age. This CDR3 spans 14 amino acids. The V gene's germline CDR1 is SGDLS and CDR2 YYNGEE. The V end was cut by 0 bases, the J end by 8 bases, with 9 bases between. The receptor was isolated from a woman in her sixties who had recovered from COVID-19. Material for sequencing was PBMCs or T cells enriched from blood (not recorded which). The chain uses TRBV9 and TRBJ1-6; D uncertain. CDR3 DNA sequence: TGTGCCAGCAGCGTAGAGCAGGAAGATTCACCCCTCCACTTT. Translation: CASSVEQEDSPLHF.